Below, 17 T cell receptor beta chains from the same sample are listed, as sequenced in a study of siplizumab effects on memory and regulatory T cells. The repertoire was sequenced with immunoSEQ multiplex PCR; TCRdb's copy has only in-frame clones and lacks some. Of fewer than 130,000 clones in the sample, approximately 92% were seen once. The sequencing input was CD4+ T cells sorted from blood. These receptors were collected from a human donor in good health.

This chain joins TRBV5-1 and TRBJ1-1; D not certain. Trimming took off 7 bases at V and 0 bases at J, with 10 bases between the two ends. This CDR3 contains 13 residues. In germline, CDR1 is SGHRS, CDR2 YFSETQ. In nucleotides, the CDR3 is TGCGCCAGCTGGGCGGTCCTGAACACTGAAGCTTTCTTT. Translating gives CASWAVLNTEAFF.

The rearrangement uses TRBV2 and TRBJ2-3, with D possibly being TRBD1 or TRBD2 (5 bases each). Deletions cut 3 bases from V and 2 bases from J, with 6 bases between. CDR3 size: 13 residues. Per germline, CDR1 SNHLY and CDR2 FYNNEI. Written as DNA, the CDR3 is TGTGCCAGCAGTGAGGGGGACACAGATACGCAGTATTTT. This translates into CASSEGDTDTQYF.

The chain has TRBV5-5 and TRBJ2-7, with 7 bases fitting TRBD1. This CDR3 region has 18 residues. CDR1 and CDR2 from the germline V gene are SGHKS and YYEKEE (reference sequence). J lost 5 bases, V lost 0 bases, and 17 bases had no gene match. CDR3 DNA sequence: TGTGCCAGCAGCTTGGCCAATAGATCACAGGGGCTGCGTGACGAGCAGTACTTC. This gives the protein CASSLANRSQGLRDEQYF.

In this sample, this clone turned up a few times. This sequence joins TRBV5-6 and TRBJ2-7; D unresolved. This CDR3 spans 12 amino acids. In germline, CDR1 is SGHDT, CDR2 YYEEEE. V was clipped by 4 bases and J by 5 bases, with 10 bases between them. CDR3 coding DNA: TGTGCCAGCAGCAAGGGTAGGAACGAGCAGTACTTC. Its translation is CASSKGRNEQYF. The full variable domain, with the rest looked up from reference TRBV5-6 and TRBJ2-7, is DAGVTQSPTHLIKTRGQQVTLRCSPKSGHDTVSWYQQALGQGPQFIFQYYEEEERQRGNFPDRFSGHQFPNYSSELNVNALLLGDSALYLCASSKGRNEQYFGPGTRLTVT.

The chain carries TRBV6-5 and TRBJ1-4; D gene unclear. Per germline, CDR1 MNHEY and CDR2 SVGAGI. The CDR3 is made up of 14 amino acids. Trimming pared 11 bases from V and 0 bases from J, leaving 13 bases between. The CDR3 DNA follows: TGTGCCTCCAAAGGCCATGCAACTAATGAAAAACTGTTTTTT. It codes for CASKGHATNEKLFF.

V is TRBV10-3 and J is TRBJ2-7, with TRBD2 matching over 9 bases. Trimming at V came to 4 bases and at J to 3 bases, leaving 10 bases not matched to a gene. CDR3 length: 16 amino acids. Germline loops: CDR1 ENHRY, CDR2 SYGVKD. CDR3 coding DNA: TGTGCCATCAGTGGTGGACTAGCGAGGAAAAACTACGAGCAGTACTTC. This sequence encodes CAISGGLARKNYEQYF.

The rearrangement uses TRBV9 and TRBJ1-1; no clear D. V lost 2 bases and J lost 1, with 6 bases in between. The CDR3 totals 13 residues. CDR1 SGDLS and CDR2 YYNGEE come from the germline V gene. Written as DNA, the CDR3 is TGTGCCAGCAGCGTGAGGTCGAACACTGAAGCTTTCTTT. Translation: CASSVRSNTEAFF.

The V gene is TRBV6-1, the J gene TRBJ1-2, with D possibly being TRBD1 (5 bases). This CDR3 has 15 amino acids. Looked up from germline, CDR1 is MNHNS and CDR2 is SASEGT. V lost 4 bases and J 4 bases, leaving 16 bases between the germline ends. As DNA, the CDR3 is TGTGCCAGCAGTGGGGAGGGGAGAGCGGGCTATGGCTACACCTTC. As protein: CASSGEGRAGYGYTF.

This clone was detected only once. This chain connects TRBV5-1 to TRBJ2-1; 10 bases match TRBD2. Looked up from germline, CDR1 is SGHRS and CDR2 is YFSETQ. This CDR3 is built from 16 residues. V was clipped by 0 bases and J by 8 bases; unmatched bases: 8. The CDR3 spells CASSLDTAGGLYEQFF. CDR3 sequence (DNA): TGCGCCAGCAGCTTGGATACAGCGGGGGGGCTTTATGAGCAGTTCTTC. Looking up the rest from reference TRBV5-1 and TRBJ2-1 gives the full variable domain: KAGVTQTPRYLIKTRGQQVTLSCSPISGHRSVSWYQQTPGQGLQFLFEYFSETQRNKGNFPGRFSGRQFSNSRSEMNVSTLELGDSALYLCASSLDTAGGLYEQFFGPGTRLTVL.

The CDR3 here is CASSKNRENSGNTIYF. The CDR3 nucleotides are TGTGCCAGCAGCAAAAACAGGGAGAACTCTGGAAACACCATATATTTT. This chain connects TRBV7-9 to TRBJ1-3; weak D call: TRBD1 (6 bases). The CDR3 sequence is 16 residues long. V was clipped by 5 bases and J by 0 bases, with 14 bases between them. Germline loops: CDR1 SEHNR, CDR2 FQNEAQ (reference sequence).

The rearrangement uses TRBV2 and TRBJ2-1; maybe TRBD2 (6 bases). Trimming took 7 bases from V and 0 from J, leaving 13 bases between them. CDR1 SNHLY and CDR2 FYNNEI come from the germline V gene. The CDR3 sequence is 15 residues long. The CDR3 is CASKFGGGSYNEQFF. DNA of the CDR3: TGTGCCAGCAAGTTCGGGGGAGGCTCCTACAATGAGCAGTTCTTC.

This clone was counted a single time. CDR3 DNA sequence: TGTGCCAGCACCCCAGGCTACAGGGGGCTCGGGGCCAACGTCCTGACTTTC. This gives the protein CASTPGYRGLGANVLTF. The V and J genes are TRBV7-6 and TRBJ2-6; TRBD1 aligns across 9 bases. There are 17 residues in the CDR3. V lost 7 bases, J lost 4 bases, and 11 bases stayed unmatched. Germline V CDR1 and CDR2: SGHVS, FNYEAQ.

V gene TRBV19 combines with J gene TRBJ2-3; 10 bases match TRBD2. The CDR3 is 16 residues long. Per germline, CDR1 LNHDA and CDR2 SQIVND (reference sequence). V trimming: 4 bases; J trimming: 4 bases; junction bases outside the gene matches: 8. The CDR3 DNA follows: TGTGCCAGTAGTACCCCCAGCGGGAGGGCCGCAGATACGCAGTATTTT. Translating it yields CASSTPSGRAADTQYF. The complete variable domain, with remaining parts taken from reference TRBV19 and TRBJ2-3, reads DGGITQSPKYLFRKEGQNVTLSCEQNLNHDAMYWYRQDPGQGLRLIYYSQIVNDFQKGDIAEGYSVSREKKESFPLTVTSAQKNPTAFYLCASSTPSGRAADTQYFGPGTRLTVL.

This sequence joins TRBV27 and TRBJ1-5; 8 positions match TRBD1. This CDR3 is 18 amino acids long. The V segment lost 5 bases and the J segment 3 bases; nucleotides outside the gene matches: 15. The germline CDR1 and CDR2 sequences are MNHEY and SMNVEV (reference sequence). The CDR3 DNA reads as TGTGCCAGCAGTCGACAGGGGTTGGGGCACCGAAACAATCAGCCCCAGCATTTT. This translates into CASSRQGLGHRNNQPQHF.

The chain couples TRBV7-9 to TRBJ1-1; perhaps TRBD1 as D (6 bases). Germline CDR1 and CDR2: SEHNR and FQNEAQ (reference sequence). V gave up 0 bases and J gave up 5 bases, with 13 bases separating them. This CDR3 is 15 amino acids long. The DNA of the CDR3 is TGTGCCAGCAGCTTAGCCACAGGGTTTCAGACTGAAGCTTTCTTT. Its protein is CASSLATGFQTEAFF. Supplemented by reference TRBV7-9 and TRBJ1-1, the full variable domain reads DTGVSQNPRHKITKRGQNVTFRCDPISEHNRLYWYRQTLGQGPEFLTYFQNEAQLEKSRLLSDRFSAERPKGSFSTLEIQRTEQGDSAMYLCASSLATGFQTEAFFGQGTRLTVV.

The chain couples TRBV29-1 to TRBJ2-3, with D uncertain. CDR1 SQVTM and CDR2 ANQGSEA come from the germline V gene. The V end lost 7 bases, the J end lost 5 bases, and 13 bases lay between the germline ends. The CDR3 loop spans 12 amino acids. The CDR3 loop is CSASPGGDTQYF. The CDR3 DNA is TGCAGCGCCTCCCCTGGCGGAGATACGCAGTATTTT.

J is TRBJ2-1 and V is TRBV9; TRBD2 matches at 11 bases. The germline CDR1 and CDR2 sequences are SGDLS and YYNGEE. The trim removed 3 bases at V and 4 bases at J, leaving 6 bases unmatched. The CDR3 spans 16 residues. The chain's CDR3 is CASSAPGTSGYNEQFF. DNA of the CDR3: TGTGCCAGCAGCGCCCCCGGGACTAGCGGTTACAATGAGCAGTTCTTC.